This entry lists 5 T cell receptor beta chains sequenced from one sample in a study of beta chain features in type 1 diabetes. Reverse transcription of all isolated RNA meant that expressed TCRB transcripts were sequenced. Assay used: immunoSEQ multiplex PCR; TCRdb lists only in-frame clones, some missing. The sample lists about 220,000 clones, roughly 11% occurring once. Sequencing input: central memory CD4+ T cells from blood. Every receptor here comes from a man aged 18 to 29 in good health.

This clone has a handful of counts. The gene calls are TRBV6-1 and TRBJ2-7; 7 nucleotides match TRBD2. The CDR3 has 13 amino acids. J lost 3 bases, V lost 8 bases, and 7 bases had no gene match. Per germline, CDR1 MNHNS and CDR2 SASEGT. The CDR3 loop is CASALGGSYEQYF. CDR3 sequence (DNA): TGTGCCAGCGCTTTGGGCGGGAGCTACGAGCAGTACTTC.

The V call is TRBV6-6, the J call TRBJ1-2, with D tentatively TRBD1 (6 bases). Germline V gives CDR1 MNHNY, CDR2 SVGAGI (reference sequence). Trimming shortened V by 6 bases and J by 4 bases, and 18 bases separated the two germline ends. CDR3 length equals 15 residues. CDR3 sequence: CASSHQTDSVYGYTF. The CDR3 DNA reads as TGTGCCAGCAGCCACCAGACGGACAGCGTCTATGGCTACACCTTC.

This clone was seen a handful of times. V is TRBV2 and J is TRBJ1-2; D may be TRBD1 (5 bases). The V end lost 6 bases, the J end lost 4 bases, and 15 bases lay between the germline ends. CDR3 length: 14 residues. Germline V CDR1 and CDR2: SNHLY, FYNNEI. CDR3 coding DNA: TGTGCCAGCAGACCTCCGGGACCCATCTATGGCTACACCTTC. This codes for CASRPPGPIYGYTF.

The chain uses TRBV14 and TRBJ2-1, with TRBD2 matching over 13 bases. Losses at the gene ends were 5 bases for V and 8 bases for J; bases not matched to a gene: 6. The germline V gene has CDR1 SGHDN and CDR2 FVKESK. The CDR3 spans 15 residues. The chain's CDR3 is CASSSGLAGVHEQFF. The CDR3 bases are TGTGCCAGCAGCTCTGGACTAGCGGGAGTTCATGAGCAGTTCTTC.

Worth noting for this clone: Other DNA sequences within the sample encode an identical CDR3. The rearrangement links TRBV4-3 to TRBJ2-7; D is perhaps TRBD2 (6 bases). V dropped 0 bases and J dropped 3 bases, with 9 bases sitting between them. CDR1 is LGHNA, CDR2 YSLEER, per germline. This CDR3 has 14 residues. CDR3 DNA: TGCGCCAGCAGCCAAGACAGCGGGTACTACGAGCAGTACTTC. It specifies CASSQDSGYYEQYF.